This T cell receptor beta chain was found in a study of response to subunit inactivated influenza vaccine. This clonotype occurred a few times. TCRdb re-called the RT-PCR reads through MiXCR, storing one row per CDR3 protein. The profile shows 150,000 to 200,000 distinct CDR3 sequences, over 9.5% of them singletons. Trimming left V 0 bases short and J 6 bases short, with 18 bases between. CDR1 LNHNV and CDR2 YYDKDF come from the germline V gene (reference sequence). CDR3 length equals 16 residues. This same sample was also taken into another study, of T cells expressing NK-cell markers. That work contributes: Libraries used 5'RACE template switching adding universal primer site and UMIs.

This clonotype was obtained from a man aged 50-60 years who received an inactivated influenza vaccine. The sequences come from CD8+ T cells sorted from PBMCs, collected roughly 13 days after vaccination. V and J are TRBV15 and TRBJ2-7; possibly TRBD1 for D (6 bases). The CDR3 bases are TGTGCCACCAGCAGAGATTCTCAGGGGTTAATAGGCGAGCAGTACTTC. Its translation: CATSRDSQGLIGEQYF.